The source of this T cell receptor (beta chain) is a study of CD8 T cells in Susac syndrome. TEMRA cells were FACS-enriched, while CD8+ and CD4+ T cells were negatively isolated. The RNA, roughly 0.45 to 1 ug, was put through reverse transcription using random hexamers. TCR beta CDR3 was amplified by immunoSEQ covering 54 Vbeta and 13 Jbeta. TCRdb redid the calling of the immunoSEQ multiplex PCR reads with MiXCR, one entry per CDR3 protein. The table has over 150,000 distinct CDR3 sequences, about 94% seen once. Remarks on this clonotype: Its target is unknown.

This CDR3 has 17 amino acids. CDR1 is LGHNA and CDR2 is YSLEER in the germline V gene. Trimming took 1 base from V and 5 from J; bases not matched to a gene: 10. Study outcomes and limitations: CD4+ T cell repertoires in Susac syndrome lacked clonal expansion.

What was sequenced was CD4+ T cells from PBMCs. This chain connects TRBV4-3 to TRBJ2-3; 9 bases line up with TRBD2. The clonotype originates from a human donor with Susac syndrome. In DNA, the CDR3 is TGCGCCAGCAGCCAAGGAACGGCGGGAGGGCCCATAGATACGCAGTATTTT. Translation: CASSQGTAGGPIDTQYF.